This T cell receptor (beta chain) was profiled in a study of T cells in Graves' hyperthyroidism and ophthalmopathy. Findings and limits, study-wide: Ophthalmopathy, which appeared later, was predicted by the model a median roughly 6.5 months before onset.

Researchers amplified the TCR beta CDR3 regions from RNA transcripts. HTBI primers were the set used in a first-round RT-PCR of the TCR CDR3. Each CDR3 protein gets one entry after TCRdb re-called the multiplex PCR reads with MiXCR. The sample contains about 560,000 distinct CDR3 sequences, over 15% of which appear only once. Germline CDR1 and CDR2: KGHSH and LQKENI. Trimming took 2 bases from V and 2 from J, leaving 10 bases between them. The CDR3 runs 15 residues. Concerning this clonotype: The antigen is undetermined.

This receptor was obtained from a woman under 30 with Graves' hyperthyroidism. The sample was blood. V and J are TRBV18 and TRBJ2-1, with D perhaps being TRBD1 or TRBD2 (6 bases each). CDR3 protein: CASSPEGGPYNEQFF. CDR3 DNA sequence: TGTGCCAGCTCACCAGAGGGGGGACCCTACAATGAGCAGTTCTTC.